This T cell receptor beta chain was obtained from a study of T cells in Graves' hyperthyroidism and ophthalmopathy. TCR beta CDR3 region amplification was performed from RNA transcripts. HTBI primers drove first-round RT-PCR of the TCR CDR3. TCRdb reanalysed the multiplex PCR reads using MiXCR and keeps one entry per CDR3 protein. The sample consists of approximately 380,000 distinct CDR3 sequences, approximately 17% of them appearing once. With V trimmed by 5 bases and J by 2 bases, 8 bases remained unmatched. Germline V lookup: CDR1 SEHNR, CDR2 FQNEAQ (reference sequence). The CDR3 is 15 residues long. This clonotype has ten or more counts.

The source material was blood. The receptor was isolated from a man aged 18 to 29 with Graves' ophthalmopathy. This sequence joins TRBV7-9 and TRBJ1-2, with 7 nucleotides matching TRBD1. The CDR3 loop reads CASSVSIQGNYGYTF. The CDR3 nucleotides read TGTGCCAGCAGCGTATCGATACAGGGGAACTATGGCTACACCTTC. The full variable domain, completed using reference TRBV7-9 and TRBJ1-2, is DTGVSQNPRHKITKRGQNVTFRCDPISEHNRLYWYRQTLGQGPEFLTYFQNEAQLEKSRLLSDRFSAERPKGSFSTLEIQRTEQGDSAMYLCASSVSIQGNYGYTFGSGTRLTVV.